The 21 T cell receptor beta chains listed next were all sequenced from one sample in a study of cytomegalovirus exposure and HLA in healthy donors. PCR was performed using 60 Vbeta and 13 Jbeta primers. TCRdb's copy holds only in-frame clones and misses some; the assay was immunoSEQ multiplex PCR. The data contain some 70,000 clones, roughly 70% of them singletons. Sample: PBMCs. These receptors originate from a woman aged 30 to 39 in good health and CMV-seronegative.

The V call is TRBV6-6, the J call TRBJ2-3; the match to TRBD2 covers 7 bases. The CDR3 covers 14 residues. V shed 6 bases, J shed 5 bases, and the junction held 8 bases outside the gene matches. Looked up from germline, CDR1 is MNHNY and CDR2 is SVGAGI (reference sequence). This CDR3 reads CASRRVPGGDTQYF. Here the CDR3 DNA reads TGTGCCAGCAGAAGAGTCCCGGGGGGAGATACGCAGTATTTT.

The gene calls are TRBV5-6 and TRBJ2-6; TRBD1 agrees at 7 bases. The CDR3 consists of 18 residues. CDR1 and CDR2 from the germline V gene are SGHDT and YYEEEE. V shed 0 bases and J 0 bases; nucleotides not matched to a gene: 6. For the CDR3, the DNA is TGTGCCAGCAGCTTGGCTCTGGGACAGAGCTCTGGGGCCAACGTCCTGACTTTC. Its protein is CASSLALGQSSGANVLTF.

The chain recombines TRBV2 with TRBJ2-6, with D perhaps matching TRBD2 (6 bases). This CDR3 is built from 15 residues. In germline, CDR1 is SNHLY, CDR2 FYNNEI. With 6 bases removed from V and 2 bases from J, the gap between germline ends came to 11 bases. CDR3 nucleotide sequence: TGTGCCAGCAGCCAGTCGGGGGCTGGGGCCAACGTCCTGACTTTC. Translation: CASSQSGAGANVLTF.

The chain joins TRBV6-6 to TRBJ1-3, with D possibly matching TRBD1 (6 bases). The CDR3 is 16 residues long. Germline values: CDR1 MNHNY, CDR2 SVGAGI (reference sequence). V gave up 4 bases and J gave up 4 bases, with 17 bases separating them. This chain's CDR3 is CASSFLSTGSGNTIYF. The DNA for the CDR3 is TGTGCCAGCAGTTTTCTGTCGACAGGATCCGGAAACACCATATATTTT.

The rearrangement uses TRBV29-1 and TRBJ2-7; 7 bases are shared with TRBD1. The CDR3 length is 14 residues. The trim removed 3 bases at V and 4 bases at J, leaving 9 bases unmatched. In germline, CDR1 is SQVTM, CDR2 ANQGSEA. DNA for the CDR3: TGCAGCGTTGACGACAGGGATACGGGGTACGAGCAGTACTTC. The encoded protein is CSVDDRDTGYEQYF.

The chain uses TRBV7-2 and TRBJ1-1; D may be TRBD1 (5 bases). The CDR3 consists of 13 residues. V gave up 6 bases and J gave up 3 bases, with 11 bases separating them. Looked up from germline, CDR1 is SGHTA and CDR2 is FQGNSA. Here the CDR3 reads CASSYLRDTEAFF. The CDR3 DNA reads TGTGCCAGCAGTTATCTCAGGGACACTGAAGCTTTCTTT.

The gene calls are TRBV1 and TRBJ2-1; the table names TRBD2, a call not compared with the DNA. TRBV1 is designated a pseudogene. The CDR3 contains 15 residues. The CDR3: CTSSQARYVSNEQFF. The CDR3 DNA is TGCACCAGCAGCCAAGCGCGATATGTCTCGAATGAGCAGTTCTTC.

This chain joins TRBV18 and TRBJ2-1; D perhaps matches TRBD2 (5 bases). The V gene's germline CDR1 is KGHSH and CDR2 LQKENI. CDR3 size: 13 residues. The V end lost 0 bases, the J end lost 9 bases, and 9 bases lay between the germline ends. The CDR3 coding sequence is TGTGCCAGCTCACCACCCCTCGAGGGTGAGCAGTTCTTC. Its protein is CASSPPLEGEQFF.

This clone appeared a few times. J is TRBJ1-1 and V is TRBV1. TRBV1 is a listed pseudogene. The CDR3 is made up of 13 amino acids. The CDR3 reads CTSSQDLPTEAFF. The CDR3 DNA sequence: TGCACCAGCAGCCAAGATCTCCCCACTGAAGCTTTCTTT.

This rearrangement joins TRBV19 to TRBJ1-6; 7 bases line up with TRBD1. The CDR3 has 15 residues. Germline assignment: CDR1 LNHDA and CDR2 SQIVND (reference sequence). J gave up 4 bases and V 5 bases, and 5 bases lay outside the gene matches. In DNA form, the CDR3 reads TGTGCCAGTAGTCCGGGGACAGTTTATAATTCACCCCTCCACTTT. Protein product: CASSPGTVYNSPLHF.

The chain carries TRBV5-8 and TRBJ2-1; TRBD2 aligns across 9 bases. The CDR3 contains 16 residues. V dropped 6 bases and J dropped 7; count of bases not matched to a gene: 14. Germline CDR1 reads SGHTS; CDR2 reads YDEGEE. CDR3: CASIPPGSGGYNEQFF. The CDR3 nucleotides read TGTGCCAGCATCCCCCCCGGTAGCGGGGGATATAATGAGCAGTTCTTC.

V and J are TRBV5-6 and TRBJ1-1; no reliable D call. The CDR3 is 16 amino acids. Trimming shortened V by 3 bases and J by 1 base, and 16 bases separated the two germline ends. Per germline, CDR1 SGHDT and CDR2 YYEEEE. CDR3 nucleotide sequence: TGTGCCAGCAGCTCGTTATTAATCCAGGAGAACACTGAAGCTTTCTTT. This codes for CASSSLLIQENTEAFF.

This clone was seen only a few times. The chain couples TRBV27 to TRBJ1-2, with D uncertain. Looked up from germline, CDR1 is MNHEY and CDR2 is SMNVEV (reference sequence). The CDR3 runs to 14 residues. Trimming stripped 5 bases from V and 4 bases from J, with 14 bases between. CDR3 sequence reads: CASSPTYRPYGYTF. CDR3 nucleotides: TGTGCCAGCAGTCCCACTTACAGACCCTATGGCTACACCTTC.

V and J are TRBV7-9 and TRBJ2-7; the D gene is possibly TRBD1 (6 bases). The germline gives CDR1 SEHNR, CDR2 FQNEAQ (reference sequence). Trimming removed 7 bases at V and 0 bases at J, with 22 bases between. The CDR3 has 17 residues. CDR3 amino acids: CASTSIGRGLGSYEQYF. CDR3 nucleotides: TGTGCCAGCACCTCTATCGGTAGGGGGTTAGGCTCCTACGAGCAGTACTTC.

The CDR3 coding sequence is TGTGCCAGCAGCCCTGGGCCGACCCCTAATGAAAAACTGTTTTTT. This codes for CASSPGPTPNEKLFF. The V gene is TRBV9, the J gene TRBJ1-4; D not certain. Germline V gives CDR1 SGDLS, CDR2 YYNGEE. This CDR3 is 15 amino acids long. V was trimmed by 4 bases and J by 3 bases, leaving 13 bases between them.

This rearrangement joins TRBV7-9 to TRBJ1-2; D may be TRBD1 (5 bases). The V gene lost 5 bases and the J gene lost 5 bases, with 18 bases spanning the gap. Germline values: CDR1 SEHNR, CDR2 FQNEAQ (reference sequence). This CDR3 region has 15 residues. In nucleotides, the CDR3 is TGTGCCAGCAGCGTTTCGGACACCTCCTCTTATGGCTACACCTTC. It codes for CASSVSDTSSYGYTF.

The chain combines TRBV27 with TRBJ1-3, with TRBD1 identical over 10 bases. Germline CDR1 MNHEY, CDR2 SMNVEV (reference sequence). This CDR3 comprises 16 residues. V lost 5 bases and J lost 4; bases outside the gene matches: 8. The CDR3 region is CASSPTTGGLGNTIYF. CDR3 nucleotide sequence: TGTGCCAGCAGTCCGACGACAGGGGGCTTGGGAAACACCATATATTTT.

V gene TRBV19 combines with J gene TRBJ2-2; 11 nucleotides line up with TRBD2. From germline, CDR1 is LNHDA and CDR2 SQIVND (reference sequence). Trimming cost V 10 bases and J 4 bases; bases outside gene matches: 5. The CDR3 is 14 amino acids. CDR3 in amino acids: CATLAGGATGELFF. CDR3 bases: TGTGCCACTCTAGCGGGGGGTGCCACCGGGGAGCTGTTTTTT.

This rearrangement joins TRBV10-2 to TRBJ2-1, with 9 positions matching TRBD2. After removal of 7 bases from V and 4 bases from J, the junction contained 14 bases not matched to a gene. The CDR3 is 17 amino acids. Germline CDR1 reads WSHSY; CDR2 reads SAAADI. The CDR3 spells CASTRYISGGGYNEQFF. The CDR3 DNA is TGCGCCAGCACCAGATACATTAGCGGGGGCGGGTACAATGAGCAGTTCTTC.

This chain uses TRBV11-2 with TRBJ2-5; 12 positions agree with TRBD2. The V gene's germline CDR1 is SGHAT and CDR2 FQNNGV. The V gene end was trimmed by 5 bases and the J gene end by 5 bases; junction bases not matched to a gene: 6. The CDR3 loop spans 15 amino acids. CDR3 loop: CASSLAGGSGETQYF. Written as DNA, the CDR3 is TGTGCCAGCAGCCTAGCGGGGGGGAGCGGTGAGACCCAGTACTTC.

DNA of the CDR3: TGTGCCAGCAGCTTAAATCGTACAGGGCGAAATCAGCCCCAGCATTTT. Amino acid sequence: CASSLNRTGRNQPQHF. V and J are TRBV7-9 and TRBJ1-5, with D maybe TRBD1 (6 bases). Germline CDR1 and CDR2: SEHNR and FQNEAQ (reference sequence). V was cut by 2 bases and J by 4 bases, with 15 bases left in between. The CDR3 sequence is 16 residues long.